The 9 T cell receptor beta chains in this list originate from one sample, sequenced in a study of blood T cell repertoires in COVID-19. The assay was immunoSEQ multiplex PCR, and TCRdb's table has in-frame clones only and misses some. The profile shows 200,000 to 300,000 clones, roughly four fifths of them singletons. Sequencing was done on a sample of peripheral blood. Source of these receptors: a woman aged 70 to 79 with acute or convalescent COVID-19.

The rearrangement uses TRBV30 and TRBJ1-1; D not resolved. Trimming took 0 bases from V and 10 from J, leaving 15 bases between them. From germline, CDR1 is GTSNPN and CDR2 SVGIG (reference sequence). The CDR3 consists of 13 residues. The CDR3 here is CAWSVQTGSGAFF. The CDR3 nucleotides are TGTGCCTGGAGTGTCCAGACGGGGAGCGGAGCTTTCTTT.

CDR3 in DNA: TGTGCCAGCAGGGAACAGGGAAACCCGTTCGGGGGCTACACCTTC. Protein product: CASREQGNPFGGYTF. The chain recombines TRBV28 with TRBJ1-2; D perhaps matches TRBD1 (6 bases). Per germline, CDR1 MDHEN and CDR2 SYDVKM. V was pared by 6 bases and J by 8 bases, with 22 bases between. CDR3 length: 15 amino acids.

The chain uses TRBV30 and TRBJ1-2, with 7 nucleotides matching TRBD1. Germline lookup yields CDR1 GTSNPN and CDR2 SVGIG (reference sequence). This CDR3 is 15 amino acids long. Trimming at V came to 5 bases and at J to 3 bases, leaving 12 bases not matched to a gene. The CDR3 region is CAWSYAGTVYYGYTF. The DNA for the CDR3 is TGTGCCTGGTCCTATGCGGGGACAGTTTACTATGGCTACACCTTC.

The chain employs TRBV3-1 (or the pseudogene TRBV3-2) and TRBJ2-3, with D maybe TRBD2 (5 bases). The V and J ends lost 3 bases and 1 base respectively, with 11 bases between them. The CDR3 runs 15 residues. CDR1 LGHDT and CDR2 YNNKEL come from the germline V gene (reference sequence). This CDR3 is CASSQGGSRTDTQYF. In nucleotides, the CDR3 is TGTGCCAGCAGCCAGGGTGGGAGTCGCACAGATACGCAGTATTTT.

The V call is TRBV5-1, the J call TRBJ1-2; 9 bases align to TRBD1. The germline gives CDR1 SGHRS, CDR2 YFSETQ. This CDR3 region has 13 residues. Trimming took 7 bases from V and 3 from J; bases not matched to a gene: 4. CDR3 in DNA: TGCGCCAGCGGGACAGGGAGTGACTATGGCTACACCTTC. Translated: CASGTGSDYGYTF. Variable domain in full (rest from reference TRBV5-1 and TRBJ1-2): KAGVTQTPRYLIKTRGQQVTLSCSPISGHRSVSWYQQTPGQGLQFLFEYFSETQRNKGNFPGRFSGRQFSNSRSEMNVSTLELGDSALYLCASGTGSDYGYTFGSGTRLTVV.

This clone has a handful of counts. The genes are TRBV18 and TRBJ1-5; tentatively, D is TRBD1 (5 bases). CDR3 length equals 16 residues. From germline, CDR1 is KGHSH and CDR2 LQKENI. The V gene lost 2 bases and the J gene lost 0 bases, with 11 bases spanning the gap. CDR3 sequence: CASSPRGPDSNQPQHF. In DNA, the CDR3 is TGTGCCAGCTCACCAAGGGGCCCAGATAGCAATCAGCCCCAGCATTTT. Full variable domain (remainder filled in from reference TRBV18 and TRBJ1-5): NAGVMQNPRHLVRRRGQEARLRCSPMKGHSHVYWYRQLPEEGLKFMVYLQKENIIDESGMPKERFSAEFPKEGPSILRIQQVVRGDSAAYFCASSPRGPDSNQPQHFGDGTRLSIL.

J is TRBJ1-5 and V is TRBV2, with TRBD1 identical over 8 bases. J gave up 3 bases and V 5 bases, and 3 bases lay outside the gene matches. Per germline, CDR1 SNHLY and CDR2 FYNNEI. This CDR3 region has 14 residues. CDR3 sequence (DNA): TGTGCCAGCAGTAACAGGGGGTCCAATCAGCCCCAGCATTTT. Protein: CASSNRGSNQPQHF.

V is TRBV11-2 and J is TRBJ1-3, with 8 nucleotides matching TRBD1. J was trimmed by 4 bases and V by 5 bases; bases with no gene match: 16. Germline CDR1 SGHAT, CDR2 FQNNGV. This CDR3 spans 18 amino acids. The chain's CDR3 is CASSAGTGLLFVGNTIYF. The DNA for the CDR3 is TGTGCCAGCAGCGCGGGGACAGGTCTTCTTTTCGTCGGAAACACCATATATTTT.

The J gene is TRBJ2-1, the V gene TRBV11-3; 8 bases are a match to TRBD1. Looked up from germline, CDR1 is SGHNT and CDR2 is YENEEA. CDR3 length: 15 amino acids. V was pared by 5 bases and J by 2 bases, with 5 bases of the junction left unmatched. CDR3: CASSARQGTYNEQFF. The CDR3 DNA sequence: TGTGCCAGCAGCGCGAGACAGGGGACCTACAATGAGCAGTTCTTC.